A single sample gave rise to the 12 T cell receptor beta chains below, sequenced in a study of T cell responses to AZD1222 COVID-19 vaccine. Clones were sequenced by immunoSEQ multiplex PCR, and TCRdb holds only the in-frame ones, with some missing. The table shows about 100,000 clones, with about 89% occurring only once. Sequencing used peripheral blood, obtained on day 0 of MenACWY control vaccination. Source of these receptors: an adult in good health.

The chain uses TRBV28 and TRBJ2-1; 9 bases agree with TRBD1. V was pared by 8 bases and J by 7 bases, with 3 bases of the junction left unmatched. This CDR3 is built from 12 residues. Germline assignment: CDR1 MDHEN and CDR2 SYDVKM. The CDR3 loop reads CASYRGRNEQFF. The CDR3 bases are TGTGCCAGCTACAGGGGGCGGAATGAGCAGTTCTTC.

The V and J genes are TRBV21-1 and TRBJ2-7; TRBD2, as called in the table, went unchecked against the DNA. TRBV21-1 is a listed pseudogene. The CDR3 has 15 residues. The CDR3 protein is CASPLGASGVYEQYF. In nucleotides, the CDR3 is TGTGCCAGCCCCCTGGGTGCTAGCGGGGTCTACGAGCAGTACTTC.

The chain combines TRBV6-5 with TRBJ2-5, with D perhaps given as TRBD1 or TRBD2 (5 bases each). V was pared by 0 bases and J by 5 bases, with 13 bases between. Germline V gene lookup returns CDR1 MNHEY and CDR2 SVGAGI. The CDR3 contains 15 residues. The CDR3 region is CASSYSRGTRETQYF. CDR3 nucleotides: TGTGCCAGCAGTTACTCTCGTGGGACCCGGGAGACCCAGTACTTC.

The chain uses TRBV29-1 and TRBJ2-1; D remains unclear. Germline CDR1 reads SQVTM; CDR2 reads ANQGSEA. CDR3 size: 15 residues. V was shortened by 7 bases and J by 1 base, with 17 bases between the two germline ends. The CDR3 nucleotides read TGCAGCGCCGACCCCCCCCTTGGGTCCTACAATGAGCAGTTCTTC. This gives the protein CSADPPLGSYNEQFF.

The rearrangement joins TRBV6-1 to TRBJ2-3; D is unresolved. CDR3 length: 15 residues. Germline assignment: CDR1 MNHNS and CDR2 SASEGT. V was pared by 2 bases and J by 3 bases, with 12 bases between. CDR3 loop: CASSELYNPTDTQYF. The CDR3 DNA reads as TGTGCCAGCAGTGAATTGTACAACCCTACAGATACGCAGTATTTT.

This clone was found once. The gene calls are TRBV9 and TRBJ1-2, with 10 bases aligning to TRBD1. The junction had 5 bases not matched to a gene; V was cut back by 2 bases and J by 7 bases. Germline V gene lookup returns CDR1 SGDLS and CDR2 YYNGEE. The CDR3 is 14 residues long. The CDR3: CASSVGDRGPGYTF. The CDR3 nucleotides are TGTGCCAGCAGCGTTGGCGACAGGGGGCCTGGCTACACCTTC.

The J gene is TRBJ1-1, the V gene TRBV7-8, with a weak D call TRBD1 (5 bases). The V gene lost 1 base and the J gene lost 1 base, with 7 bases spanning the gap. The CDR3 length is 14 residues. Per germline, CDR1 SGHVS and CDR2 FQNEAQ. CDR3 DNA: TGTGCCAGCAGCTTAGTTCAGGGGAACACTGAAGCTTTCTTT. Residues: CASSLVQGNTEAFF. Variable domain in full (rest from reference TRBV7-8 and TRBJ1-1): GAGVSQSPRYKVAKRGQDVALRCDPISGHVSLFWYQQALGQGPEFLTYFQNEAQLDKSGLPSDRFFAERPEGSVSTLKIQRTQQEDSAVYLCASSLVQGNTEAFFGQGTRLTVV.

The gene calls are TRBV5-1 and TRBJ1-2, with D possibly matching TRBD1 (5 bases). Germline V CDR1 and CDR2: SGHRS, YFSETQ. This CDR3 contains 14 residues. Trimming removed 0 bases at V and 6 bases at J, with 12 bases between. CDR3 protein: CASSLDRTTNGYTF. DNA of the CDR3: TGCGCCAGCAGCTTGGACAGGACAACCAATGGCTACACCTTC.

J is TRBJ2-1 and V is TRBV14; TRBD2 agrees at 12 bases. V was clipped by 1 base and J by 10 bases; unmatched bases: 5. Germline values: CDR1 SGHDN, CDR2 FVKESK. This CDR3 is built from 15 residues. DNA for the CDR3: TGTGCCAGCAGCCAAGTGCTAGCGGGAGGGGGGGAGCAGTTCTTC. As protein: CASSQVLAGGGEQFF.

The chain couples TRBV3-1 (or the pseudogene TRBV3-2) to TRBJ2-7, with a weak D call TRBD1 (5 bases). Germline values: CDR1 LGHDT, CDR2 YNNKEL (reference sequence). This CDR3 comprises 18 residues. With 6 bases removed from V and 5 bases from J, the gap between germline ends came to 29 bases. The chain's CDR3 is CASSLLTNRFGSLHEQYF. Here the CDR3 DNA reads TGTGCCAGCAGTCTTCTTACAAACAGGTTCGGAAGCTTACACGAGCAGTACTTC.

This clone was found a few times. This specimen includes other DNA sequences encoding the same CDR3. The rearrangement links TRBV5-1 to TRBJ1-2, with a possible D match to TRBD1 (5 bases). Trimming removed 2 bases from V and 6 bases from J, with 11 bases in between. The CDR3 runs to 13 residues. Germline values: CDR1 SGHRS, CDR2 YFSETQ. The CDR3 protein is CASSFTGDDGYTF. In DNA, the CDR3 is TGCGCCAGCAGCTTTACGGGGGACGATGGCTACACCTTC.

Worth noting for this clone: A read error may produce the germline difference seen at one junction end. The rearrangement uses TRBV2 and TRBJ2-7; TRBD1 matches at 9 bases. The CDR3 length is 14 residues. Germline assignment: CDR1 SNHLY and CDR2 FYNNEI. For the CDR3, the DNA is TGTGCCAGCAGTCCGGGACAGGGTACAGGGGCGGGGCACTTC. It is translated as CASSPGQGTGAGHF.